A single sample gave rise to the 13 T cell receptor beta chains below, sequenced in a study of blood T cell repertoires in COVID-19. The repertoire was sequenced with immunoSEQ multiplex PCR; TCRdb's copy has only in-frame clones and lacks some. The repertoire holds 150,000 to 200,000 clones, with roughly 88% as singletons. Sequenced sample: peripheral blood. These TCRs come from a man between 18 and 29 years old with COVID-19, enrolled during active disease.

The table lists this clone with a few counts. V gene TRBV7-9 combines with J gene TRBJ1-3; D is perhaps TRBD1 (6 bases). The CDR3 is 17 residues long. Trimming pared 6 bases from V and 0 bases from J, leaving 18 bases between. Germline V CDR1 and CDR2: SEHNR, FQNEAQ (reference sequence). The CDR3 loop reads CASRVDPGQISGNTIYF. CDR3 nucleotide sequence: TGTGCCAGCAGAGTTGATCCGGGACAAATCTCTGGAAACACCATATATTTT.

The chain employs TRBV2 and TRBJ1-1; 7 bases fit TRBD1. Trimming at V came to 7 bases and at J to 6 bases, leaving 14 bases not matched to a gene. Germline V gives CDR1 SNHLY, CDR2 FYNNEI. This CDR3 comprises 15 residues. This CDR3 is CASIRSQGTRPEAFF. For the CDR3, the DNA is TGTGCCAGCATCCGATCACAGGGGACGAGGCCTGAAGCTTTCTTT.

The chain carries TRBV30 and TRBJ2-7; 14 nucleotides line up with TRBD2. CDR1 is GTSNPN, CDR2 SVGIG, per germline (reference sequence). The CDR3 loop spans 15 amino acids. V lost 2 bases, J lost 6 bases, and 6 bases stayed unmatched. The CDR3 is CAWSPGLAGGSEQYF. CDR3 DNA: TGTGCCTGGAGTCCCGGACTAGCGGGAGGAAGCGAGCAGTACTTC.

The CDR3 nucleotides read TGTGCCAGCAGTTACTCGACAGGGAGAAACACTGAAGCTTTCTTT. Translated: CASSYSTGRNTEAFF. This chain joins TRBV6-5 and TRBJ1-1, with TRBD1 identical over 7 bases. V lost 0 bases, J lost 2 bases, and 3 bases stayed unmatched. CDR3 length: 15 residues. Germline V gene data show CDR1 as MNHEY and CDR2 as SVGAGI.

The chain combines TRBV4-1 with TRBJ2-7, with 12 bases fitting TRBD2. This CDR3 comprises 16 residues. V shed 4 bases, J shed 6 bases, and the junction held 10 bases outside the gene matches. In germline, CDR1 is MGHRA, CDR2 YSYEKL. The CDR3 DNA sequence: TGCGCCAGCAGCCTGCGGACTAGCGGGACGGAGGGCGAGCAGTACTTC. This gives the protein CASSLRTSGTEGEQYF.

The genes are TRBV24-1 and TRBJ1-5; 7 bases are a match to TRBD1. This CDR3 is 17 amino acids long. CDR1 and CDR2 from the germline V gene are KGHDR and SFDVKD. The trim removed 4 bases at V and 1 base at J, leaving 9 bases unmatched. As DNA, the CDR3 is TGTGCCACCAGTGACTCGAACGACAGGGCGAGCAATCAGCCCCAGCATTTT. It encodes CATSDSNDRASNQPQHF.

CDR3 nucleotide sequence: TGTGCCAGCAGCTTAGGGACAGCCGGGGACTATGGCTACACCTTC. Translation gives CASSLGTAGDYGYTF. This chain connects TRBV7-2 to TRBJ1-2; TRBD1 is a possible D gene (6 bases). Trimming stripped 1 base from V and 3 bases from J, with 12 bases between. The CDR3 runs to 15 residues. Germline V gives CDR1 SGHTA, CDR2 FQGNSA.

The V call is TRBV6-5, the J call TRBJ2-7; TRBD1 matches 9 bases. V lost 4 bases to trimming and J lost 2 bases; unmatched junction nucleotides: 9. Germline loops: CDR1 MNHEY, CDR2 SVGAGI. This CDR3 comprises 16 residues. CDR3 nucleotides: TGTGCCAGCAGTTCATTTTCCGGGACAGGGACCTACGAGCAGTACTTC. Translated: CASSSFSGTGTYEQYF.

The rearrangement links TRBV18 to TRBJ1-3; no reliable D call. Germline-derived CDR1 and CDR2 are KGHSH and LQKENI. The germline V and J ends were trimmed by 5 bases and 0 bases, with 8 bases remaining between them. This CDR3 has 14 amino acids. CDR3 coding DNA: TGTGCCAGCTCAACCCTAGACTCTGGAAACACCATATATTTT. This encodes CASSTLDSGNTIYF. The whole variable domain, filled in from reference TRBV18 and TRBJ1-3, reads NAGVMQNPRHLVRRRGQEARLRCSPMKGHSHVYWYRQLPEEGLKFMVYLQKENIIDESGMPKERFSAEFPKEGPSILRIQQVVRGDSAAYFCASSTLDSGNTIYFGEGSWLTVV.

V usage is TRBV9 and J usage is TRBJ2-2; D is possibly TRBD1 (6 bases). Between the trimmed V and J ends, which lost 2 bases and 4 bases, there was a span of 18 bases. Germline CDR1 is SGDLS and CDR2 is YYNGEE. This CDR3 has 17 residues. The CDR3 region has the DNA TGTGCCAGCAGCGTCCCCAAAGACAGGCCGAGCACCGGGGAGCTGTTTTTT. Protein: CASSVPKDRPSTGELFF.

This chain links TRBV5-4 with TRBJ2-1; D gene ambiguous. Germline V gene data show CDR1 as SGHNT and CDR2 as YYREEE (reference sequence). The CDR3 runs 10 residues. With 5 bases removed from V and 15 bases from J, the gap between germline ends came to 12 bases. The DNA of the CDR3 is TGTGCCAGCAGATTTCCGCGTCTGTTCTTC. Its translation is CASRFPRLFF.

The V and J genes are TRBV28 and TRBJ2-2; D is perhaps TRBD2 (6 bases). Germline assignment: CDR1 MDHEN and CDR2 SYDVKM. The CDR3 consists of 13 residues. The DNA for the CDR3 is TGTGCTACGGAGGGAGAGGACACCGGGGAGCTGTTTTTT. Translated: CATEGEDTGELFF. The variable domain in full, completed from reference TRBV28 and TRBJ2-2, reads DVKVTQSSRYLVKRTGEKVFLECVQDMDHENMFWYRQDPGLGLRLIYFSYDVKMKEKGDIPEGYSVSREKKERFSLILESASTNQTSMYLCATEGEDTGELFFGEGSRLTVL.

The chain recombines TRBV4-2 with TRBJ1-1, with 7 bases that match TRBD1. This CDR3 contains 15 residues. The germline CDR1 and CDR2 sequences are LGHNA and YNFKEQ. J gave up 3 bases and V 4 bases, and 8 bases lay outside the gene matches. CDR3 in DNA: TGTGCCAGCAGCCTACTGGGGCAGGGGGACACTGAAGCTTTCTTT. It codes for CASSLLGQGDTEAFF.